What follows are 22 T cell receptor beta chains derived from one specimen sequenced in a study of OX40 agonist ivuxolimab in advanced cancers. TCRdb keeps only in-frame clones here, not all; method: immunoSEQ multiplex PCR. The sample records over 85,000 clones, about nine tenths being singletons. Material: CD4+ or CD8+ T cells sorted from blood, obtained in a trial of the OX40 agonist ivuxolimab. These receptor sequences come from an adult with an advanced solid tumor such as melanoma, head and neck, liver or kidney cancer.

The V and J genes are TRBV4-2 and TRBJ1-1; D is unclear. Germline lookup yields CDR1 LGHNA and CDR2 YNFKEQ. The CDR3 covers 16 residues. Trimming took off 3 bases at V and 1 base at J, with 15 bases between the two ends. The CDR3 reads CASSQNPYTGNTEAFF. DNA for the CDR3: TGTGCCAGCAGCCAGAACCCATACACGGGGAACACTGAAGCTTTCTTT.

This clone was seen only a few times. The chain links TRBV5-1 to TRBJ1-1; D remains ambiguous. Trimming stripped 6 bases from V and 4 bases from J, with 13 bases between. The CDR3 is 13 amino acids. CDR1 and CDR2 (germline): SGHRS, YFSETQ. This CDR3 reads CASNTGFGTEAFF. The CDR3, as DNA: TGCGCCAGCAACACTGGGTTTGGCACTGAAGCTTTCTTT.

This clone turned up a few times. The chain recombines TRBV6-6 with TRBJ2-7; D remains ambiguous. The length of the CDR3 is 11 residues. Deletions cut 8 bases from V and 3 bases from J, with 8 bases between. The germline CDR1 and CDR2 sequences are MNHNY and SVGAGI (reference sequence). As DNA, the CDR3 is TGTGCCAGCGATTCCCTCTACGAGCAGTACTTC. Translation: CASDSLYEQYF.

The chain recombines TRBV4-3 with TRBJ1-3; D is uncertain. This CDR3 has 15 amino acids. Germline V gene sequence: CDR1 LGHNA, CDR2 YSLEER. Trimming shortened V by 0 bases and J by 0 bases, and 6 bases separated the two germline ends. The CDR3 nucleotides read TGCGCCAGCAGCCAAGAGTTAACCTCTGGAAACACCATATATTTT. This codes for CASSQELTSGNTIYF.

The genes are TRBV2 and TRBJ2-5; D not resolved. The germline V gene encodes CDR1 SNHLY and CDR2 FYNNEI. The CDR3 contains 11 residues. The V end was cut by 7 bases, the J end by 5 bases, with 8 bases between. The CDR3 reads CASTLRETQYF. CDR3 in DNA: TGTGCCAGCACCCTGCGGGAGACCCAGTACTTC.

This clone was recorded only once. The chain couples TRBV2 to TRBJ2-1; 10 nucleotides match TRBD1. The J segment lost 7 bases and the V segment lost 1 base, leaving 7 bases of the junction unmatched. Germline assignment: CDR1 SNHLY and CDR2 FYNNEI. The CDR3 spans 16 residues. The CDR3 loop is CASSEERTGGSNEQFF. CDR3 in DNA: TGTGCCAGCAGTGAAGAGCGGACAGGGGGATCGAATGAGCAGTTCTTC.

This clone has a single count. The chain recombines TRBV19 with TRBJ2-2; 7 nucleotides agree with TRBD1. The ends lost 4 bases at V and 3 bases at J; junction bases unmatched: 2. The CDR3 spans 14 residues. Germline assignment: CDR1 LNHDA and CDR2 SQIVND (reference sequence). CDR3: CASSKDRDTGELFF. CDR3 bases: TGTGCCAGTAGTAAAGACAGGGACACCGGGGAGCTGTTTTTT.

This clone was counted between two and nine times. The chain couples TRBV6-6 to TRBJ1-2, with 8 bases matching TRBD1. The germline CDR1 and CDR2 sequences are MNHNY and SVGAGI (reference sequence). The V segment lost 6 bases and the J segment 6 bases; nucleotides outside the gene matches: 9. This CDR3 is built from 14 residues. The CDR3 spells CASSGPGGGDGYTF. DNA for the CDR3: TGTGCCAGCAGCGGTCCAGGGGGCGGAGATGGCTACACCTTC.

This rearrangement joins TRBV10-3 to TRBJ1-4, with D tentatively TRBD1 (6 bases). Trimming stripped 0 bases from V and 5 bases from J, with 13 bases between. In germline, CDR1 is ENHRY, CDR2 SYGVKD. There are 16 residues in the CDR3. Written as DNA, the CDR3 is TGTGCCATCAGTGAGTCGGACAGTAGCCGAAATGAAAAACTGTTTTTT. It specifies CAISESDSSRNEKLFF.

The V call is TRBV11-3, the J call TRBJ2-1, with 10 bases matching TRBD2. The CDR3 consists of 15 residues. The V segment lost 3 bases and the J segment 10 bases; nucleotides outside the gene matches: 9. Germline values: CDR1 SGHNT, CDR2 YENEEA. The CDR3 here is CASSFLAGDLGEQFF. The CDR3 region has the DNA TGTGCCAGCAGCTTTCTAGCGGGAGACCTGGGAGAGCAGTTCTTC. Full variable domain (rest looked up from reference TRBV11-3 and TRBJ2-1): EAGVVQSPRYKIIEKKQPVAFWCNPISGHNTLYWYLQNLGQGPELLIRYENEEAVDDSQLPKDRFSAERLKGVDSTLKIQPAELGDSAVYLCASSFLAGDLGEQFFGPGTRLTVL.

This chain links TRBV6-6 with TRBJ2-1; a weak D match, TRBD2 (5 bases). Germline CDR1 is MNHNY and CDR2 is SVGAGI (reference sequence). This CDR3 has 14 residues. V was clipped by 6 bases and J by 5 bases, with 14 bases between them. CDR3 DNA: TGTGCCAGCAGCTTAGTCCAGCGGAACAATGAGCAGTTCTTC. This gives the protein CASSLVQRNNEQFF.

This chain links TRBV5-1 with TRBJ1-1; possibly TRBD1 for D (5 bases). CDR1 and CDR2 from the germline V gene are SGHRS and YFSETQ. Trimming removed 1 base from V and 1 base from J, with 8 bases in between. The CDR3 has 14 amino acids. The CDR3 region is CASSLPGPNTEAFF. The CDR3 DNA sequence: TGCGCCAGCAGCTTGCCGGGGCCGAACACTGAAGCTTTCTTT.

The CDR3 sequence: CASSYSLETYGYTF. As DNA, the CDR3 is TGTGCCAGCAGTTACTCCCTGGAAACCTATGGCTACACCTTC. The V call is TRBV6-5, the J call TRBJ1-2; D is ambiguous. CDR1 and CDR2 from the germline V gene are MNHEY and SVGAGI. Trimming left V 0 bases short and J 4 bases short, with 9 bases between. CDR3 length equals 14 residues.

The rearrangement links TRBV6-5 to TRBJ1-2; TRBD1 matches at 8 bases. With 5 bases clipped from V and 12 bases from J, the junction kept 8 bases outside the gene matches. Germline V gene data show CDR1 as MNHEY and CDR2 as SVGAGI. The CDR3 spans 12 residues. Here the CDR3 DNA reads TGTGCCAGCAGTACCCCCGGGACAGGCGACACCTTC. Translated: CASSTPGTGDTF.

This sequence joins TRBV10-3 and TRBJ2-1; 10 nucleotides match TRBD2. The V and J ends lost 3 bases and 9 bases, in that order; junction bases with no gene match: 5. This CDR3 region has 14 residues. Germline CDR1 ENHRY, CDR2 SYGVKD. The CDR3 DNA is TGTGCCATCAGTGAAGGACTAGCGGCGGCTGAGCAGTTCTTC. Translating gives CAISEGLAAAEQFF.

V usage is TRBV19 and J usage is TRBJ2-7, with 8 bases that match TRBD1. Germline V gene data show CDR1 as LNHDA and CDR2 as SQIVND (reference sequence). The length of the CDR3 is 14 residues. The trim removed 7 bases at V and 6 bases at J, leaving 11 bases unmatched. The DNA for the CDR3 is TGTGCCAGTACACTTGAAGGACAGGGTGGCGAGCAGTACTTC. It translates to CASTLEGQGGEQYF. Based on the CDR3 plus reference TRBV19 and TRBJ2-7, the full variable domain is DGGITQSPKYLFRKEGQNVTLSCEQNLNHDAMYWYRQDPGQGLRLIYYSQIVNDFQKGDIAEGYSVSREKKESFPLTVTSAQKNPTAFYLCASTLEGQGGEQYFGPGTRLTVT.

The V call is TRBV7-9, the J call TRBJ1-1; 7 bases are a match to TRBD1. Trimming removed 0 bases from V and 3 bases from J; junction bases left unmatched: 13. Germline V gene data show CDR1 as SEHNR and CDR2 as FQNEAQ (reference sequence). This CDR3 spans 18 amino acids. The CDR3 spells CASSLARGTGKGDTEAFF. Written as DNA, the CDR3 is TGTGCCAGCAGCTTAGCCAGGGGGACCGGGAAGGGGGACACTGAAGCTTTCTTT.

J is TRBJ1-2 and V is TRBV5-1, with no clear D. Germline-derived CDR1 and CDR2 are SGHRS and YFSETQ. The CDR3 has 14 amino acids. V lost 0 bases to trimming and J lost 4 bases, with 10 bases between them. The CDR3 coding sequence is TGCGCCAGCAGCTTGGATCCGGAGACCTATGGCTACACCTTC. Its translation is CASSLDPETYGYTF.

The CDR3 loop is CASSLTLFPSPYGYTF. The CDR3 DNA follows: TGTGCCAGCAGCTTGACCCTATTCCCCTCTCCCTATGGCTACACCTTC. This chain uses TRBV7-9 with TRBJ1-2; D not resolved. Germline V gene sequence: CDR1 SEHNR, CDR2 FQNEAQ (reference sequence). This CDR3 has 16 residues. With 3 bases removed from V and 4 bases from J, the gap between germline ends came to 18 bases.

This chain joins TRBV27 and TRBJ1-1; D uncertain. V lost 7 bases, J lost 11 bases, and 11 bases lay in between. CDR1 is MNHEY, CDR2 SMNVEV, per germline (reference sequence). The CDR3 spans 10 residues. Here the CDR3 reads CASNLFRAFF. The CDR3 DNA reads TGTGCCAGCAACCTCTTCCGGGCTTTCTTT.

The rearrangement uses TRBV19 and TRBJ1-2; D unclear. The CDR3 totals 14 residues. Trimming removed 2 bases at V and 5 bases at J, with 12 bases between. Germline loops: CDR1 LNHDA, CDR2 SQIVND (reference sequence). The CDR3 sequence is CASSINFAGYGYTF. CDR3 in DNA: TGTGCCAGTAGTATAAATTTCGCGGGGTATGGCTACACCTTC.

The J gene is TRBJ1-1, the V gene TRBV25-1; D not resolved. CDR1 and CDR2 from the germline V gene are MGHDK and SYGVNS. The ends were cut back, 1 base at V and 10 bases at J, with 10 bases in the middle. The CDR3 spans 12 residues. This chain's CDR3 is CASSESEGRAFF. For the CDR3, the DNA is TGTGCCAGCAGTGAATCGGAAGGGAGAGCTTTCTTT. Together with reference TRBV25-1 and TRBJ1-1, the CDR3 gives the full variable domain: EADIYQTPRYLVIGTGKKITLECSQTMGHDKMYWYQQDPGMELHLIHYSYGVNSTEKGDLSSESTVSRIRTEHFPLTLESARPSHTSQYLCASSESEGRAFFGQGTRLTVV.